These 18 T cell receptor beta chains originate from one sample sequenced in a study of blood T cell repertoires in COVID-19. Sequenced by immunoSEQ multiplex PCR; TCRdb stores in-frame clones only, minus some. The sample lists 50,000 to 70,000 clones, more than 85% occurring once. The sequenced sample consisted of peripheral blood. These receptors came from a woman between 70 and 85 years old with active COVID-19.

The CDR3 spells CAWSVPGTGGTEAFF. The DNA of the CDR3 is TGTGCCTGGAGTGTACCCGGGACAGGGGGCACTGAAGCTTTCTTT. The chain uses TRBV30 and TRBJ1-1, with 11 bases lining up with TRBD1. The germline CDR1 and CDR2 sequences are GTSNPN and SVGIG (reference sequence). After removal of 0 bases from V and 4 bases from J, the junction contained 4 bases not matched to a gene. There are 15 residues in the CDR3.

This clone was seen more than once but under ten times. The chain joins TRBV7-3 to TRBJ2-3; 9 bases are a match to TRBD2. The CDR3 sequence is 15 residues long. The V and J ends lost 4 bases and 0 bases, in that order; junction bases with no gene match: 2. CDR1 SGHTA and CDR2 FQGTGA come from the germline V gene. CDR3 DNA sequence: TGTGCCAGCAGCTCCCTAGCGGGAAGCACAGATACGCAGTATTTT. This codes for CASSSLAGSTDTQYF.

The CDR3: CASSLGQGGSPLHF. The CDR3 DNA reads TGTGCCAGCAGCTTAGGACAGGGTGGATCACCCCTCCACTTT. The chain carries TRBV7-8 and TRBJ1-6; 7 positions match TRBD1. Germline V gene sequence: CDR1 SGHVS, CDR2 FQNEAQ. This CDR3 contains 14 residues. Germline trimming cut 1 base from V and 10 bases from J; bases unmatched to any gene: 4.

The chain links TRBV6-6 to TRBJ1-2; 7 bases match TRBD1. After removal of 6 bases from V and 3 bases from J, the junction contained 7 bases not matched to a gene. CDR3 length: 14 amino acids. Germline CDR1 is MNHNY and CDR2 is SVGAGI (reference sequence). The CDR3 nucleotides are TGTGCCAGCAGGGCCAACAGGGGTTACTATGGCTACACCTTC. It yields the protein CASRANRGYYGYTF.

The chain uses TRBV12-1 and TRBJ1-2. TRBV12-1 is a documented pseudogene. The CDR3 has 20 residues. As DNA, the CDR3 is TGTGCCAGCAGCTTGAGACGGGAGCAAAATTTTAGTCGGACCGACTATGGCTACACCTTC. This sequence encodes CASSLRREQNFSRTDYGYTF.

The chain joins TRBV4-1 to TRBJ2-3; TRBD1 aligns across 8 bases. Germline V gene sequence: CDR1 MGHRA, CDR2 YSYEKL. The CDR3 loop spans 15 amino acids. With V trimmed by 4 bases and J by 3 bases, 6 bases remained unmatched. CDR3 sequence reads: CASSLWTGWTDTQYF. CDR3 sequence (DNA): TGCGCCAGCAGCCTTTGGACAGGGTGGACAGATACGCAGTATTTT.

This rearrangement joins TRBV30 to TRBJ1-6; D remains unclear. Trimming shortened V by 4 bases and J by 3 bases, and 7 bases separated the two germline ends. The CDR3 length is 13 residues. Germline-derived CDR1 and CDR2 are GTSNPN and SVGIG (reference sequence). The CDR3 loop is CAWISNYNSPLHF. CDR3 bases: TGTGCCTGGATTTCAAACTATAATTCACCCCTCCACTTT.

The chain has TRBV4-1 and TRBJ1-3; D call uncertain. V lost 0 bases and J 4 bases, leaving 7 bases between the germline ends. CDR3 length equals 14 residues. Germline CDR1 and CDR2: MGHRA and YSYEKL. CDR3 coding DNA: TGCGCCAGCAGCCAAGATCTGGCAGGAAACACCATATATTTT. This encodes CASSQDLAGNTIYF.

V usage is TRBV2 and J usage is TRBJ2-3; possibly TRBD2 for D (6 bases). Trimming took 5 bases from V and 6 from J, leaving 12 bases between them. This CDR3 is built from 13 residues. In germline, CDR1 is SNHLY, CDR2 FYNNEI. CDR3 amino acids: CASSYVSGDTQYF. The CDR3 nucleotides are TGTGCCAGCAGTTACGTAAGCGGGGATACGCAGTATTTT. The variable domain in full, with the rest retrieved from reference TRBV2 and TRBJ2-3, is EPEVTQTPSHQVTQMGQEVILRCVPISNHLYFYWYRQILGQKVEFLVSFYNNEISEKSEIFDDQFSVERPDGSNFTLKIRSTKLEDSAMYFCASSYVSGDTQYFGPGTRLTVL.

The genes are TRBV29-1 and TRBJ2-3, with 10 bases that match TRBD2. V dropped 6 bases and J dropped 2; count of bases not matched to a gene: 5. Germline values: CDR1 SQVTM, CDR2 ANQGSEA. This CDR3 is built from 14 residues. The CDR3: CSVRLAGSTDTQYF. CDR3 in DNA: TGCAGCGTCCGACTAGCGGGTTCCACAGATACGCAGTATTTT.

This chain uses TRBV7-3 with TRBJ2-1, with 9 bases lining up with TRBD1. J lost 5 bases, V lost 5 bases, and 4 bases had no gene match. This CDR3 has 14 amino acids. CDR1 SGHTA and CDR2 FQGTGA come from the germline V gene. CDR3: CASSQRTGDNEQFF. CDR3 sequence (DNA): TGTGCCAGCAGCCAACGGACAGGGGACAATGAGCAGTTCTTC.

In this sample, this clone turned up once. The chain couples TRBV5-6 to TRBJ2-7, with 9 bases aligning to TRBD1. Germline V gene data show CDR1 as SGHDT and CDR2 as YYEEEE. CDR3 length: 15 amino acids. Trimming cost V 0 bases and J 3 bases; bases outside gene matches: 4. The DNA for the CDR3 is TGTGCCAGCAGCTTGGGGGGACAGGGTCGCTACGAGCAGTACTTC. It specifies CASSLGGQGRYEQYF.

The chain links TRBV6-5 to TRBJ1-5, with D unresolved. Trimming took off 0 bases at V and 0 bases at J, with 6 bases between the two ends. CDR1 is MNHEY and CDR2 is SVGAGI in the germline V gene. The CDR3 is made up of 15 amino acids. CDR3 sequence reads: CASSYSENSNQPQHF. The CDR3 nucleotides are TGTGCCAGCAGTTACTCGGAGAATAGCAATCAGCCCCAGCATTTT.

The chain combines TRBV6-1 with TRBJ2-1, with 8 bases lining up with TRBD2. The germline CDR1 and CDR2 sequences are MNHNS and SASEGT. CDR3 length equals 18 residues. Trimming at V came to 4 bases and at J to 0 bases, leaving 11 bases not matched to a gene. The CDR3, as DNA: TGTGCCAGCAGTGTGAGGTCGCGGGGGGCTAACTCCTACAATGAGCAGTTCTTC. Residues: CASSVRSRGANSYNEQFF.

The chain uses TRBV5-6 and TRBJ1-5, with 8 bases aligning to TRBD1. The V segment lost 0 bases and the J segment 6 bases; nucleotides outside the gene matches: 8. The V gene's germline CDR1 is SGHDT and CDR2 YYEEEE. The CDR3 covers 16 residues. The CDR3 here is CASSLGSGGLVQPQHF. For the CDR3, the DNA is TGTGCCAGCAGCTTGGGTTCAGGGGGCTTAGTTCAGCCCCAGCATTTT.

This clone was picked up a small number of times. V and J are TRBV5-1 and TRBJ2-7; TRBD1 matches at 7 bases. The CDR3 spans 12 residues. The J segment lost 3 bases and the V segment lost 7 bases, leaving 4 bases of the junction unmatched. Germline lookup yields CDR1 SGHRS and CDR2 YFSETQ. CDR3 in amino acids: CASGTDFYEQYF. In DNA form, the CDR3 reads TGCGCCAGCGGGACAGATTTCTACGAGCAGTACTTC.

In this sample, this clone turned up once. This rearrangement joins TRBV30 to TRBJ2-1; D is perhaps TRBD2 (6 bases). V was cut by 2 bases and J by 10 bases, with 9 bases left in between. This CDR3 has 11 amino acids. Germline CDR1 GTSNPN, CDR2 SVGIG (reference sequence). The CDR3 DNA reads TGTGCCTGGAGTATCGGAGGGGAGCAGTTCTTC. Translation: CAWSIGGEQFF.

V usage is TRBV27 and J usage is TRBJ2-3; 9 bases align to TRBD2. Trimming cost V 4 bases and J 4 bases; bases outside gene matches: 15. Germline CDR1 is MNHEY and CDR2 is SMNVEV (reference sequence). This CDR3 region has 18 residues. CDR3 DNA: TGTGCCAGCAGTTGGGGGCCCCGAGCGGGAGGTTTACCAGATACGCAGTATTTT. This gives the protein CASSWGPRAGGLPDTQYF.